The present TCR beta chain was sequenced within a study of T cell responses to AZD1222 COVID-19 vaccine. Whole-study results and caveats: There were mostly white British donors and more females than males, and clonal diversity was possibly underestimated. CD4 TCRs associated with vaccination spanned spike, dominating at 160-218 and 743-854. A reported finding is that nearly half of spike-specific TCRs target unmutated variant regions.

The table lists this clone with a few counts. Its antigen is unidentified. TCRdb's copy holds only in-frame clones and misses some; the assay was immunoSEQ multiplex PCR. This table holds roughly 130,000 clones, roughly 85% found once. Germline V gives CDR1 MNHEY, CDR2 SVGAGI. The CDR3 extends over 13 amino acids. Trimming took 7 bases from V and 2 from J, leaving 11 bases between them. The TCR was taken from an adult in good health. This chain uses TRBV6-5 with TRBJ1-2; D possibly corresponds to TRBD1 (6 bases). The specimen was peripheral blood, collected on day 0 of AZD1222 vaccination. CDR3: CASNKGGNYGYTF. The CDR3 region has the DNA TGTGCCAGCAATAAAGGGGGAAACTATGGCTACACCTTC.